This passage covers 19 T cell receptor beta chains from one sample sequenced in a study of monozygotic twins with inflammatory bowel disease. Each CDR3 protein gets one entry in TCRdb, which reprocessed the 5' RACE reads and gives no DNA. Found here are about 450,000 distinct CDR3 sequences; the top ten clones hold approximately 2.4%. Specimen: blood. The receptors were sampled from a human donor with ulcerative colitis or Crohn's disease, or a healthy co-twin of an affected twin (not recorded which).

This chain connects TRBV5-1 to TRBJ1-2; TCRdb selects TRBD1, and the lack of DNA leaves this call unchecked. The CDR3 covers 16 residues. Germline CDR1 is SGHRS and CDR2 is YFSETQ. The CDR3 spells CASSLARGVSDYGYTF. The full variable domain, completed using reference TRBV5-1 and TRBJ1-2, is KAGVTQTPRYLIKTRGQQVTLSCSPISGHRSVSWYQQTPGQGLQFLFEYFSETQRNKGNFPGRFSGRQFSNSRSEMNVSTLELGDSALYLCASSLARGVSDYGYTFGSGTRLTVV.

The chain has TRBV24-1 and TRBJ2-1; TCRdb lists TRBD2, though no DNA is available to test this call. The germline V gene encodes CDR1 KGHDR and CDR2 SFDVKD. The CDR3 runs 16 residues. CDR3 sequence: CATSGQGLTSINEQFF.

The rearrangement joins TRBV19 to TRBJ1-5. This CDR3 has 15 amino acids. Germline CDR1 and CDR2: LNHDA and SQIVND (reference sequence). The CDR3 loop reads CASSSLGVSNQPQHF. The full variable domain, its missing parts supplied by reference TRBV19 and TRBJ1-5, is DGGITQSPKYLFRKEGQNVTLSCEQNLNHDAMYWYRQDPGQGLRLIYYSQIVNDFQKGDIAEGYSVSREKKESFPLTVTSAQKNPTAFYLCASSSLGVSNQPQHFGDGTRLSIL.

V usage is TRBV4-1 and J usage is TRBJ1-1; there is no DNA to check the TCRdb D call of TRBD1. Germline assignment: CDR1 MGHRA and CDR2 YSYEKL. The CDR3 extends over 15 amino acids. CDR3 loop: CASSQGGRGNTEAFF.

The chain carries TRBV7-8 and TRBJ2-2; the TRBD1 assignment by TCRdb is unverifiable without DNA. The CDR3 runs to 13 residues. Per the germline V gene, CDR1 is SGHVS and CDR2 is FQNEAQ. The CDR3 is CASTPGYTGELFF.

V usage is TRBV18 and J usage is TRBJ2-5; TCRdb lists TRBD1, though no DNA is available to test this call. Germline values: CDR1 KGHSH, CDR2 LQKENI. This CDR3 has 12 amino acids. CDR3 residues: CASRQNQETQYF.

V gene TRBV5-1 combines with J gene TRBJ2-5; absent DNA, TCRdb's TRBD2 call cannot be checked. Germline V lookup: CDR1 SGHRS, CDR2 YFSETQ. The CDR3 runs 15 residues. CDR3 loop: CASSSPRGDQETQYF.

The gene calls are TRBV4-2 and TRBJ2-3; TCRdb indicates TRBD2, and absent DNA this call remains unverified. The CDR3 has 15 amino acids. CDR1 is LGHNA and CDR2 is YNFKEQ in the germline V gene. This CDR3 reads CASSQDDSPGTPQYF.

The rearrangement joins TRBV15 to TRBJ1-2. CDR3 length: 13 residues. The germline V gene encodes CDR1 LNHNV and CDR2 YYDKDF (reference sequence). The CDR3 reads CATSRDSAYGYTF.

The V gene is TRBV5-1, the J gene TRBJ2-4; TCRdb indicates TRBD2, and absent DNA this call remains unverified. Germline V gene data show CDR1 as SGHRS and CDR2 as YFSETQ. This CDR3 spans 17 amino acids. This CDR3 is CASSLTGPNAAKNIQYF.

The V gene is TRBV20-1, the J gene TRBJ1-4; no DNA is available, so the TRBD1 call from TCRdb remains unchecked. This CDR3 region has 14 residues. Germline CDR1 is DFQATT and CDR2 is SNEGSKA (reference sequence). CDR3 region: CSARPPPGREKLFF.

This CDR3 reads CASSQDTGPTYEQYF. The V gene is TRBV3-1, the J gene TRBJ2-7; as DNA is missing, the TRBD1 call by TCRdb cannot be tested. In germline, CDR1 is LGHDT, CDR2 YNNKEL (reference sequence). The length of the CDR3 is 15 residues.

The rearrangement joins TRBV20-1 to TRBJ2-7. This CDR3 has 12 residues. Germline V gene sequence: CDR1 DFQATT, CDR2 SNEGSKA (reference sequence). The CDR3 loop is CSARPSAYEQYF.

V and J are TRBV6-5 and TRBJ1-1; the D gene TCRdb calls, TRBD1, cannot be checked with no DNA. The CDR3 is 14 amino acids. Germline CDR1 reads MNHEY; CDR2 reads SVGAGI. The CDR3: CASSFRQGVTEAFF.

This rearrangement joins TRBV7-2 to TRBJ1-3. CDR3 length: 15 amino acids. CDR1 SGHTA and CDR2 FQGNSA come from the germline V gene. CDR3 amino acids: CASSLRPAEGNTIYF. Full variable domain (rest looked up from reference TRBV7-2 and TRBJ1-3): GAGVSQSPSNKVTEKGKDVELRCDPISGHTALYWYRQSLGQGLEFLIYFQGNSAPDKSGLPSDRFSAERTGGSVSTLTIQRTQQEDSAVYLCASSLRPAEGNTIYFGEGSWLTVV.

The chain links TRBV29-1 to TRBJ1-2; TCRdb designates TRBD1, a call that cannot be tested without DNA. The CDR3 is 12 residues long. Germline values: CDR1 SQVTM, CDR2 ANQGSEA. CDR3 residues: CSVDRGNYGYTF.

The chain couples TRBV10-3 to TRBJ2-3; absent DNA, TCRdb's TRBD1 call cannot be checked. This CDR3 spans 16 amino acids. Germline CDR1 and CDR2: ENHRY and SYGVKD. CDR3 in amino acids: CAISESREVGTGAQYF.

The chain couples TRBV10-3 to TRBJ2-7; as DNA is missing, the TRBD2 call by TCRdb cannot be tested. Germline lookup yields CDR1 ENHRY and CDR2 SYGVKD. The CDR3 length is 15 residues. This chain's CDR3 is CAIRPGTSLSYEQYF.

V and J are TRBV5-1 and TRBJ2-1; TCRdb lists TRBD1, though no DNA is available to test this call. Germline V gene data show CDR1 as SGHRS and CDR2 as YFSETQ. This CDR3 is built from 16 residues. The CDR3 is CASSLSGTEINNEQFF.